Described below is a single T cell receptor beta chain sequence and its context. As processed by the authors: Cell counts per sample came from amplifying reference gene primers. Here immunoSEQ multiplex PCR was the method, and the copy in TCRdb shows in-frame clones only, minus some. V, J and clone size were drawn from that table, and D and trimming were deduced from the DNA. In the table there are fewer than 300,000 clones, roughly 80% of which are singletons. The data were taken from a study of blood T cell repertoires in COVID-19. Study in general: Donors in the United States, Italy and Spain gave samples during acute or convalescent COVID-19.

Those enrolled, adults aged about 18 to 89 years, came from about two dozen US areas. Germline assignment: CDR1 SQVTM and CDR2 ANQGSEA. V lost 4 bases, J lost 5 bases, and 7 bases stayed unmatched. The CDR3 is 13 residues long. The sample was PBMCs or T cells enriched from blood (not recorded which). The TCR was taken from a middle-aged man who had been exposed to COVID-19. The genes are TRBV29-1 and TRBJ2-5; TRBD1 aligns across 7 bases. The CDR3 DNA sequence: TGCAGCGTTGCTCCAGGGGGTAAGGAGACCCAGTACTTC. Amino acids: CSVAPGGKETQYF.